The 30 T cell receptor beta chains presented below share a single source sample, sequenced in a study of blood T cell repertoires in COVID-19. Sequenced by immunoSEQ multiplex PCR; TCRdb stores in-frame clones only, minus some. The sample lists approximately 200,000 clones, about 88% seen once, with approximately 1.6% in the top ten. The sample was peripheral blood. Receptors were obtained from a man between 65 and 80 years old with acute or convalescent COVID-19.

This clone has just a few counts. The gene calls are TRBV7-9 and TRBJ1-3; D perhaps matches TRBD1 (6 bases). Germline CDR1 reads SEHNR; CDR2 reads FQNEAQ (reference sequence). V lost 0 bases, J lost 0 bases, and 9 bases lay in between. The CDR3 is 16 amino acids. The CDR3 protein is CASSLAGASSGNTIYF. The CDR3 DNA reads TGTGCCAGCAGCTTAGCGGGGGCCAGCTCTGGAAACACCATATATTTT.

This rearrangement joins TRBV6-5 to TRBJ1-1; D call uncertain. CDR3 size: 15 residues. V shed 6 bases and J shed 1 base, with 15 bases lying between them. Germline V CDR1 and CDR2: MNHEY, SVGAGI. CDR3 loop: CASRPSGQANTEAFF. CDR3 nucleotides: TGTGCCAGCAGACCCAGTGGGCAGGCGAACACTGAAGCTTTCTTT.

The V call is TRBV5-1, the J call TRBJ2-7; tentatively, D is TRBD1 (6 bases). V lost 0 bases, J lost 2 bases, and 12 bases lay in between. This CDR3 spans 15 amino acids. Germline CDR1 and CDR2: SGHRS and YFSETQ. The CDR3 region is CASSLEGHLAYEQYF. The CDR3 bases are TGCGCCAGCAGCTTGGAGGGACACCTAGCCTACGAGCAGTACTTC.

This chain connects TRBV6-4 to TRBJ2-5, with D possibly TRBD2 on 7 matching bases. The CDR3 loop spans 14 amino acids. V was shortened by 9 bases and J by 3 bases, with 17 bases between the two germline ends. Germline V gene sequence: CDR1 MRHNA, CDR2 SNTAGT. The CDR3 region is CASREGGAEETQYF. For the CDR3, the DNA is TGTGCCAGTAGGGAGGGGGGCGCGGAAGAGACCCAGTACTTC.

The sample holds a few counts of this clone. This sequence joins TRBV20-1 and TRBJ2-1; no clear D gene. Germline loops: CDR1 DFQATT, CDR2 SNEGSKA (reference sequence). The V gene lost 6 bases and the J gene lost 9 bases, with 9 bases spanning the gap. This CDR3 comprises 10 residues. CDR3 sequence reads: CSAGVGEQFF. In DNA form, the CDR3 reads TGCAGTGCAGGAGTAGGTGAGCAGTTCTTC.

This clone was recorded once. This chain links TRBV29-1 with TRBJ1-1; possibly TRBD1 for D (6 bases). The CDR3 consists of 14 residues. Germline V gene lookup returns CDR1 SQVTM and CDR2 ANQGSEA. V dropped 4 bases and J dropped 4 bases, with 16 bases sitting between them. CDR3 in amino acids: CSVVGGAGLTEAFF. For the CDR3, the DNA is TGCAGCGTTGTTGGGGGGGCAGGACTCACTGAAGCTTTCTTT.

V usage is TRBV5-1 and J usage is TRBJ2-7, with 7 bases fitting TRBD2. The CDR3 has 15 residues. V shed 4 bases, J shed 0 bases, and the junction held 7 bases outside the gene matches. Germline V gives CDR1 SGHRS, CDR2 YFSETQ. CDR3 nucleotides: TGCGCCAGCAGCACGTCAGCGGGGACCTCCTACGAGCAGTACTTC. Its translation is CASSTSAGTSYEQYF.

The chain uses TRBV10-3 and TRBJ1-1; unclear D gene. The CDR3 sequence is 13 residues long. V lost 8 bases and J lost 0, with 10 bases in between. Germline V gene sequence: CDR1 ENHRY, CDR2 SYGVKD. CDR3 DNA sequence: TGTGCCATCCGGGAGGGTATGAACACTGAAGCTTTCTTT. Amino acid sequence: CAIREGMNTEAFF.

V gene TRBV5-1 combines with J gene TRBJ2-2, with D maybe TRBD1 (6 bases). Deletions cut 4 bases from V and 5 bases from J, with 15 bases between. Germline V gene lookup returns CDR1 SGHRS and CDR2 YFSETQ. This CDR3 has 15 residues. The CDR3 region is CASSPLARGTGELFF. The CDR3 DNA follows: TGCGCCAGCAGCCCTCTGGCTAGGGGGACCGGGGAGCTGTTTTTT.

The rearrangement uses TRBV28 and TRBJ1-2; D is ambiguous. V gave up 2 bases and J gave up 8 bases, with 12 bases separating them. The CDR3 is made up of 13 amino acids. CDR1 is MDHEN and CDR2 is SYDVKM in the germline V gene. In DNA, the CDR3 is TGTGCCAGCAGTTTAGTATTAGGCGGCGGCTACACCTTC. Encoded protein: CASSLVLGGGYTF.

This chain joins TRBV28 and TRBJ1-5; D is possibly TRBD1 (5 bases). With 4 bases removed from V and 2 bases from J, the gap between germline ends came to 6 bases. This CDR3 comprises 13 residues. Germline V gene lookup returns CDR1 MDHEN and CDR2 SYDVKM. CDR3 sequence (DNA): TGTGCCAGCAGTTGGGGGGGCAATCAGCCCCAGCATTTT. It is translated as CASSWGGNQPQHF. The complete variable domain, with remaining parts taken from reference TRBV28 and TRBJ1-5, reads DVKVTQSSRYLVKRTGEKVFLECVQDMDHENMFWYRQDPGLGLRLIYFSYDVKMKEKGDIPEGYSVSREKKERFSLILESASTNQTSMYLCASSWGGNQPQHFGDGTRLSIL.

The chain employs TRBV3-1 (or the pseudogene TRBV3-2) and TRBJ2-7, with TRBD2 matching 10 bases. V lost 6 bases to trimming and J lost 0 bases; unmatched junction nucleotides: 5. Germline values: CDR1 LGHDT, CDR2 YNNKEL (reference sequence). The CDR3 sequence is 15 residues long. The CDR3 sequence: CASSPTSGPSYEQYF. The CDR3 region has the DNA TGTGCCAGCAGTCCGACTAGCGGGCCCTCCTACGAGCAGTACTTC.

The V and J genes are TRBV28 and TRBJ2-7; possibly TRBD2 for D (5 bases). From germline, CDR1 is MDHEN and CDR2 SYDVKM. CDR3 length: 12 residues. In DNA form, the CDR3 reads TGTGCCAGCAGTTTATTCGGCCAGGACTTTGTCGTC. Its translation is CASSLFGQDFVV.

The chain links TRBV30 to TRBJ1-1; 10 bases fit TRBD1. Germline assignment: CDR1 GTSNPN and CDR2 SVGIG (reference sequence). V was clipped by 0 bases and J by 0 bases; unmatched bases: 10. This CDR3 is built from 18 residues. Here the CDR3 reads CAWSVYWGQGTVNTEAFF. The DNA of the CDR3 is TGTGCCTGGAGTGTGTATTGGGGACAGGGGACGGTGAACACTGAAGCTTTCTTT.

The CDR3 spells CASSHRTANTEAFF. The CDR3 nucleotides are TGTGCCAGCAGCCATCGGACAGCGAACACTGAAGCTTTCTTT. This chain uses TRBV3-1 (or the pseudogene TRBV3-2) with TRBJ1-1; a possible D gene is TRBD1 (6 bases). The ends were cut back, 3 bases at V and 1 base at J, with 9 bases in the middle. In germline, CDR1 is LGHDT, CDR2 YNNKEL (reference sequence). The CDR3 is 14 amino acids.

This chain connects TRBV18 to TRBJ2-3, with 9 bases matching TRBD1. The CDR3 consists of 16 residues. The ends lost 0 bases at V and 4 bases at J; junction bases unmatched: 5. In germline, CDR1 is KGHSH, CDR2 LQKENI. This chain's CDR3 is CASSPPGTGSADTQYF. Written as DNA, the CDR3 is TGTGCCAGCTCACCACCCGGGACAGGGAGCGCAGATACGCAGTATTTT.

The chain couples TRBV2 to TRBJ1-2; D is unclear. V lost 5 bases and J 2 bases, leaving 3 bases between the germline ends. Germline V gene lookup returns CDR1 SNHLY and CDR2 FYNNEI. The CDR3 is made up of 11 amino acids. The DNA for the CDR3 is TGTGCCAGCAGTCAGAACTATGGCTACACCTTC. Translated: CASSQNYGYTF.

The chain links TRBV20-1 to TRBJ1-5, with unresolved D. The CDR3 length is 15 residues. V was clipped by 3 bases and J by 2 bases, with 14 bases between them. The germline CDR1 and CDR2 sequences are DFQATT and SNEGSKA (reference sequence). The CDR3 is CSASRAGKGNQPQHF. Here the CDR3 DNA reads TGCAGTGCTAGTCGGGCGGGGAAGGGCAATCAGCCCCAGCATTTT.

In nucleotides, the CDR3 is TGTGCCAGTAGTATCCGAGGGGGAGCTGGGGTCGAGCAGTACTTC. Translated: CASSIRGGAGVEQYF. The chain recombines TRBV19 with TRBJ2-7, with a weak D call TRBD1 (6 bases). The germline CDR1 and CDR2 sequences are LNHDA and SQIVND (reference sequence). The CDR3 covers 15 residues. V dropped 3 bases and J dropped 6 bases, with 18 bases sitting between them.

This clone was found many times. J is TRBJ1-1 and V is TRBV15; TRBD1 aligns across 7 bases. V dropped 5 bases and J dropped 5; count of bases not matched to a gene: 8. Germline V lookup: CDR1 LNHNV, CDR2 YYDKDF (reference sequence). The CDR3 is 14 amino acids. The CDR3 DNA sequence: TGTGCCACCAGCTACGACAGGGTAAAAACTGAAGCTTTCTTT. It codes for CATSYDRVKTEAFF. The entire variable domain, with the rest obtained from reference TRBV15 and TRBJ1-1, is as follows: DAMVIQNPRYQVTQFGKPVTLSCSQTLNHNVMYWYQQKSSQAPKLLFHYYDKDFNNEADTPDNFQSRRPNTSFCFLDIRSPGLGDTAMYLCATSYDRVKTEAFFGQGTRLTVV.

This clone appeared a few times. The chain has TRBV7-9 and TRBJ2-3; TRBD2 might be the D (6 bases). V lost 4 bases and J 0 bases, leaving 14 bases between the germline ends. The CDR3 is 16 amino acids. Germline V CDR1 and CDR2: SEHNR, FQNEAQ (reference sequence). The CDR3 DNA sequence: TGTGCCAGCAGCTATAGCGGCGGTACTAGCACAGATACGCAGTATTTT. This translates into CASSYSGGTSTDTQYF.

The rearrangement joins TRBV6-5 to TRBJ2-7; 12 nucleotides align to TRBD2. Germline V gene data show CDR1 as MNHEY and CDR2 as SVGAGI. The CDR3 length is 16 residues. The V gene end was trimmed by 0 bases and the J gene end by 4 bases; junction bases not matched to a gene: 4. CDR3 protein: CASSYSSLAGGYEQYF. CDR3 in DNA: TGTGCCAGCAGTTACTCGTCTCTAGCGGGAGGGTACGAGCAGTACTTC.

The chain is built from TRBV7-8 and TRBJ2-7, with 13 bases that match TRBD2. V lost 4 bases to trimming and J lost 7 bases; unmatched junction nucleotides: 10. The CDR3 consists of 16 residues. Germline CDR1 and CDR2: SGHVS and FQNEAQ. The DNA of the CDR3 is TGTGCCAGCAGCTCGAATCCGGGACTAGCGGGAAATGAGCAGTACTTC. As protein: CASSSNPGLAGNEQYF.

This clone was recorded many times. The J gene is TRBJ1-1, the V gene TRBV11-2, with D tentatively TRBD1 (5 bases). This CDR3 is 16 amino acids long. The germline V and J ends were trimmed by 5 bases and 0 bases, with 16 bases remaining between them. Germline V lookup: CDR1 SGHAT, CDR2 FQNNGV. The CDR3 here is CASSLRWGRVNTEAFF. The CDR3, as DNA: TGTGCCAGCAGCCTTAGATGGGGGAGGGTGAACACTGAAGCTTTCTTT.

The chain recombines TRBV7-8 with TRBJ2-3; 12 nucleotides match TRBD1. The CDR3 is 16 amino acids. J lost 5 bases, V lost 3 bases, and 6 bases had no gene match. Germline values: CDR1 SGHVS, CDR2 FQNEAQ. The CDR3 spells CASSFTGTGGLDTQYF. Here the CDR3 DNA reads TGTGCCAGCAGCTTCACCGGGACAGGGGGCTTAGATACGCAGTATTTT.

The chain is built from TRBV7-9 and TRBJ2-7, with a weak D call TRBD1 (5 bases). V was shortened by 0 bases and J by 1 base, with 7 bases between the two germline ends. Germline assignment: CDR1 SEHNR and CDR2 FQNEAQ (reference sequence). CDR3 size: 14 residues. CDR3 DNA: TGTGCCAGCAGCTTAGCGGGGCATTCCTACGAGCAGTACTTC. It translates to CASSLAGHSYEQYF.

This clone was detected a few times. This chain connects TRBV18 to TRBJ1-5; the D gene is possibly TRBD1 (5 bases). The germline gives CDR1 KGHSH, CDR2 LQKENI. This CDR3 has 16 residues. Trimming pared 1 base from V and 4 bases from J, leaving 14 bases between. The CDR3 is CASSPQQGNTNQPQHF. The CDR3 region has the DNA TGTGCCAGCTCACCACAGCAGGGAAACACTAATCAGCCCCAGCATTTT.

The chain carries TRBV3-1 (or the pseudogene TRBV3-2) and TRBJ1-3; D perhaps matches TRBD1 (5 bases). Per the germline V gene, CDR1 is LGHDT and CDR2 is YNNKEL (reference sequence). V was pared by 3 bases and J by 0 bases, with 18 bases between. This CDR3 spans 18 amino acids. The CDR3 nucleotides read TGTGCCAGCAGCCACACGGCAGGGTGGCCCTACTCTGGAAACACCATATATTTT. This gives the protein CASSHTAGWPYSGNTIYF.

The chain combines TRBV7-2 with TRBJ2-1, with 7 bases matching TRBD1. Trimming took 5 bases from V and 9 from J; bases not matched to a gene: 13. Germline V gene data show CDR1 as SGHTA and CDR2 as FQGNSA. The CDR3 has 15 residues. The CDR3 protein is CASSPRQGRQGEQFF. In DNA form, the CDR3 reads TGTGCCAGCAGCCCAAGACAGGGAAGGCAGGGTGAGCAGTTCTTC. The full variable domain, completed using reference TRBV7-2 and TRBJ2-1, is GAGVSQSPSNKVTEKGKDVELRCDPISGHTALYWYRQSLGQGLEFLIYFQGNSAPDKSGLPSDRFSAERTGGSVSTLTIQRTQQEDSAVYLCASSPRQGRQGEQFFGPGTRLTVL.

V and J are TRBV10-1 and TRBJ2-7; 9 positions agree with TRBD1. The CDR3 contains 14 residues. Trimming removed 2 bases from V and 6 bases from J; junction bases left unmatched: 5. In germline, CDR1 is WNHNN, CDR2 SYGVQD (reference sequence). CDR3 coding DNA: TGCGCCAGCAGTGAGGGACAGGGGTGTTCCGAGCAGTACTTC. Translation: CASSEGQGCSEQYF.